This T cell receptor (beta chain) is from a study of identical twins. TCRdb independently ran MiXCR on the 5' RACE reads; one entry per CDR3 protein. This table holds fewer than 800,000 distinct CDR3 sequences, just over 7% found once. The sample holds many counts of this clonotype. Its cognate antigen is unknown. Study-level points and caveats: Twins shared out-of-frame alpha sequences with excess low generation probability.

In germline, CDR1 is SGHTA, CDR2 FQGNSA. CDR3 size: 17 residues. The V and J ends lost 1 base and 0 bases, in that order; junction bases with no gene match: 5. The same sample was also used in a study of yellow fever vaccine responses in identical twins.

This TCR was recovered from a woman in her late teens or twenties in good health. The source material was PBMCs. The J gene is TRBJ2-5, the V gene TRBV7-2, with 10 positions matching TRBD2. Here the CDR3 DNA reads TGTGCCAGCAGCTTAGTATTTAGCGGGGGGTACCAAGAGACCCAGTACTTC. Encoded protein: CASSLVFSGGYQETQYF. The whole variable domain, filled in from reference TRBV7-2 and TRBJ2-5, reads GAGVSQSPSNKVTEKGKDVELRCDPISGHTALYWYRQSLGQGLEFLIYFQGNSAPDKSGLPSDRFSAERTGGSVSTLTIQRTQQEDSAVYLCASSLVFSGGYQETQYFGPGTRLLVL.